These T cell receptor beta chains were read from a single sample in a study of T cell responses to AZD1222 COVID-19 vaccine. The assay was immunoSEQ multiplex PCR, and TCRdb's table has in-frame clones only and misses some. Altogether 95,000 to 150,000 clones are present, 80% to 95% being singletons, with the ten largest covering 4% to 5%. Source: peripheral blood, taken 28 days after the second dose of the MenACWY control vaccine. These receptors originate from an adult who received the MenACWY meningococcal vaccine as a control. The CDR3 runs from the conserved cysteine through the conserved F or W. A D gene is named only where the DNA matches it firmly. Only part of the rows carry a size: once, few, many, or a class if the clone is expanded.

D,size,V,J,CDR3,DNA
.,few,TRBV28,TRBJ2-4,CASSTVGSKNIQYF,TGTGCCAGCAGTACCGTCGGTAGCAAAAACATTCAGTACTTC
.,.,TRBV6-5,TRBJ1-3,CASSYSGQPHTIYF,TGTGCCAGCAGTTATTCGGGCCAGCCACACACCATATATTTT
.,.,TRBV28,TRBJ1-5,CGSTGFGNQPQHF,TGTGGATCTACAGGGTTCGGCAATCAGCCCCAGCATTTT
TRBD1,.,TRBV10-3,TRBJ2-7,CAISASGTGSYEQYF,TGTGCCATCAGTGCTTCCGGGACAGGGTCCTACGAGCAGTACTTC
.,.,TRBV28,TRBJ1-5,CASRPTSQPQHF,TGTGCCAGCAGGCCGACAAGCCAGCCCCAGCATTTT
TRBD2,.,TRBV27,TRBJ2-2,CASRLAAFTGELFF,TGTGCCAGCAGACTAGCGGCCTTCACCGGGGAGCTGTTTTTT
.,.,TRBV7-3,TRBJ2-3,CASSLEGGVTDTQYF,TGTGCCAGCAGCTTAGAGGGAGGTGTCACAGATACGCAGTATTTT
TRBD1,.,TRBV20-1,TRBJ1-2,CSASDRVVFGYTF,TGCAGTGCTAGTGACAGGGTGGTCTTTGGCTACACCTTC
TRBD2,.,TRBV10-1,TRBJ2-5,CASIPAGGRETQYF,TGCGCCAGCATACCAGCGGGGGGGCGAGAGACCCAGTACTTC
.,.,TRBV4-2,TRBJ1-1,CASSPDAWNTEAFF,TGTGCCAGCAGCCCCGACGCCTGGAACACTGAAGCTTTCTTT
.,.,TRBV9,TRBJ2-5,CASSPKETQYF,TGTGCCAGCAGCCCGAAAGAGACCCAGTACTTC